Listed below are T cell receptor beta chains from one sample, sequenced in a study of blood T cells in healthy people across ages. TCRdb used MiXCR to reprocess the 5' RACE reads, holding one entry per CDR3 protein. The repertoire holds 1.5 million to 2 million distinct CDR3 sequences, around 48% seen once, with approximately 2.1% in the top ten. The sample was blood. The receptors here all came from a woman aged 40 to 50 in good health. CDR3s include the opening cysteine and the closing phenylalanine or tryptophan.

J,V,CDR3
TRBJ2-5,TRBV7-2,CASSLGSTRSQETQYF
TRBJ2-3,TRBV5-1,CAGSLYRNDGTDTQYF
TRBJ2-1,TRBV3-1,CASSQGAGLVGNEQFF
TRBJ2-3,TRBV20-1,CSASQASGGSDTQYF
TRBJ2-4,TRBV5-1,CASSLDGGPDIQYF
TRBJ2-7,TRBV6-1,CASSEAPVAYEQYF
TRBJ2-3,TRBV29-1,CSVAGRTTDTQYF
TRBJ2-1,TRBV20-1,CSAGTGTYNEQFF
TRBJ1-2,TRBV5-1,CASSFAGQGVENGYTF
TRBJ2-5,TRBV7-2,CASSFRRDETQYF
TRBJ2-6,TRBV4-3,CASSQDLVRAGANVLTF
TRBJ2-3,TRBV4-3,CASSQAGRGPDTQYF
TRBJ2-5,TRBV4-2,CASSQDLALQYF
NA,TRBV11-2,CASSVDREYEQYF
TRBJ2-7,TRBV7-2,CASSLAWAEQYF
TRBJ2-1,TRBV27,CASSPTGPWTVEQFF